The text below deals with one TCR beta chain. V lost 3 bases and J 1 base, leaving 10 bases between the germline ends. The CDR3 runs to 14 residues. The germline V gene encodes CDR1 SGHRS and CDR2 YFSETQ. This record belongs to a study of T cell changes during pregnancy in multiple sclerosis. Only in-frame clones appear in the TCRdb table, and some are missing; sequencing was by immunoSEQ multiplex PCR. Of 35,000 to 50,000 clones detected, 70% to 90% appear once; the ten largest clones hold roughly 1.1%. The rearrangement links TRBV5-1 to TRBJ1-1; D gene uncertain. This clonotype was obtained from a female donor with multiple sclerosis, enrolled in a pregnancy study. This material consisted of CD4+ T cells from peripheral blood mononuclear cells, taken after pregnancy. CDR3 sequence: CASSSPHQNTEAFF. Here the CDR3 DNA reads TGCGCCAGCAGCTCCCCACATCAGAACACTGAAGCTTTCTTT.